This T cell receptor (beta chain) originates from a study of blood T cell repertoires in COVID-19. The CDR3 spans 13 residues. V gave up 7 bases and J gave up 1 base, with 10 bases separating them. Germline values: CDR1 MNHNY, CDR2 SVGAGI (reference sequence). Here immunoSEQ multiplex PCR was the method, and the copy in TCRdb shows in-frame clones only, minus some. The table shows under 250,000 clones, with roughly 82% occurring only once. The sample consisted of peripheral blood. The chain joins TRBV6-6 to TRBJ1-1; no reliable D call. This receptor was taken from a woman of 80 years or more with COVID-19, enrolled during active disease. CDR3: CASMEAGNTEAFF. The CDR3 DNA sequence: TGTGCCAGCATGGAGGCGGGGAACACTGAAGCTTTCTTT.